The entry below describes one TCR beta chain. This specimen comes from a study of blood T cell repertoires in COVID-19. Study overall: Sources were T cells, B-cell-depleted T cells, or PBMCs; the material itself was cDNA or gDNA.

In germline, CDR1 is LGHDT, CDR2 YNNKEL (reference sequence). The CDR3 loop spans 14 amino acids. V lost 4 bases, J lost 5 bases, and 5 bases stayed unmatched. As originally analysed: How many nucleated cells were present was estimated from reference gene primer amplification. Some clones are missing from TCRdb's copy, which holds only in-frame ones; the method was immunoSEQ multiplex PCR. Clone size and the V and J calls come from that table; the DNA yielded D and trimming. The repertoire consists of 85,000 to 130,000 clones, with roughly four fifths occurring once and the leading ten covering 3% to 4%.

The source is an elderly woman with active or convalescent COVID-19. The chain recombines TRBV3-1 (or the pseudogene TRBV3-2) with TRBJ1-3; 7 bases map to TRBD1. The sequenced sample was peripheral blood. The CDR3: CASSRDSVRNTIYF. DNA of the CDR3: TGTGCCAGCAGCCGGGACAGCGTTCGAAACACCATATATTTT.